A selection of T cell receptor beta chains follows, all from one sample in a study of blood T cells in healthy people across ages. Each CDR3 protein is one row after TCRdb ran MiXCR on the 5' RACE reads. The sample records about 1.1 million distinct CDR3 sequences, under 40% being singletons. Sample: blood. These receptors originate from a man aged 18 to 29 in good health. Each CDR3 is given with its conserved first and last residue. Each record gives: V gene, J gene, clone size, D gene, CDR3 DNA, CDR3 protein. The D gene is left open where the match is weak. Some rows have no size entry. The others give once, few or many, or a class for an expanded clone.

v_gene: TRBV5-1
j_gene: TRBJ2-7
abundance: -
d_gene: -
CDR3nt: TGCGCCAGCAGCCCAGTTCCGGTAGGGGCGCGTTCCGAGCAGTACTTC
CDR3aa: CASSPVPVGARSEQYF

v_gene: TRBV11-2
j_gene: TRBJ2-4
abundance: few
d_gene: -
CDR3nt: TGTGCCAGCAGCTTGGATCTCGCTCTAGCCAAAAACATTCAGTACTTC
CDR3aa: CASSLDLALAKNIQYF

v_gene: TRBV20-1
j_gene: TRBJ2-1
abundance: -
d_gene: TRBD2
CDR3nt: TGCAGTGCTAGGGTGCCGGGGGGAGGTTTCAATGAGCAGTTCTTC
CDR3aa: CSARVPGGGFNEQFF

v_gene: TRBV27
j_gene: TRBJ1-5
abundance: -
d_gene: -
CDR3nt: TGTGCCAGCAGTTCCTCCCCGTTTCGGCCCCAGCATTTT
CDR3aa: CASSSSPFRPQHF

v_gene: TRBV9
j_gene: TRBJ1-1
abundance: -
d_gene: -
CDR3nt: TGTGCCAGCAGCACGCCGGGAATTGAAGCTTTCTTT
CDR3aa: CASSTPGIEAFF

v_gene: TRBV7-9
j_gene: TRBJ2-5
abundance: -
d_gene: TRBD1
CDR3nt: TGTGCCAGCAGCGCGCGACAGGGGAAGAGAGAGACCCAGTACTTC
CDR3aa: CASSARQGKRETQYF

v_gene: TRBV6-2/TRBV6-3
j_gene: TRBJ1-2
abundance: few
d_gene: -
CDR3nt: TGTGCCAGCAGTTACTCAGACAGAGCATTTTATGGCTACACCTTC
CDR3aa: CASSYSDRAFYGYTF

v_gene: TRBV7-9
j_gene: TRBJ1-1
abundance: many
d_gene: -
CDR3nt: TGTGCCAGCACGACACATGACTATGCGGGAATGGGCACTGAAGCTTTCTTT
CDR3aa: CASTTHDYAGMGTEAFF

v_gene: TRBV7-2
j_gene: TRBJ2-3
abundance: many
d_gene: -
CDR3nt: TGTGCCAGCAGATCTAACACAGATACGCAGTATTTT
CDR3aa: CASRSNTDTQYF

v_gene: TRBV4-2
j_gene: TRBJ2-2
abundance: -
d_gene: -
CDR3nt: TGTGCCAGCAGCCAAGATCCCGGAGGGGCGAACACCGGGGAGCTGTTTTTT
CDR3aa: CASSQDPGGANTGELFF

v_gene: TRBV9
j_gene: TRBJ2-3
abundance: few
d_gene: -
CDR3nt: TGTGCCAGCAGCGTAGGGGTGACTAGCACAGATACGCAGTATTTT
CDR3aa: CASSVGVTSTDTQYF

v_gene: TRBV2
j_gene: TRBJ2-7
abundance: once
d_gene: TRBD1
CDR3nt: TGTGCCAGCAATAGGATCGGGACAGGGGCCTACGAGCAGTACTTC
CDR3aa: CASNRIGTGAYEQYF

v_gene: TRBV27
j_gene: TRBJ1-2
abundance: -
d_gene: -
CDR3nt: TGTGCCAGCAGTGTATCTGTGGGGGACGGCTACACCTTC
CDR3aa: CASSVSVGDGYTF

v_gene: TRBV30
j_gene: TRBJ2-3
abundance: -
d_gene: TRBD1
CDR3nt: TGTGCCTGGAGTCTACGACAGGGCCGAGGCACAGATACGCAGTATTTT
CDR3aa: CAWSLRQGRGTDTQYF

v_gene: TRBV20-1
j_gene: TRBJ2-5
abundance: -
d_gene: TRBD2
CDR3nt: TGCAGTGCTACGCAGACTAGCGGGGGGGTGAATGAGCAGTACTTC
CDR3aa: CSATQTSGGVNEQYF

v_gene: TRBV9
j_gene: TRBJ2-2
abundance: -
d_gene: -
CDR3nt: TGTGCCAGCAGCGTCTGGACCGGGGAGCTGTTTTTT
CDR3aa: CASSVWTGELFF

v_gene: TRBV14
j_gene: TRBJ1-1
abundance: few
d_gene: -
CDR3nt: TGTGCCAGCAGCCAAGACAAGGGAGAGAACACTGAAGCTTTCTTT
CDR3aa: CASSQDKGENTEAFF

v_gene: TRBV5-8
j_gene: TRBJ1-5
abundance: few
d_gene: -
CDR3nt: TGTGCCAGCAGCTACACAGGGTTCAGCAATCAGCCCCAGCATTTT
CDR3aa: CASSYTGFSNQPQHF

v_gene: TRBV12-3/TRBV12-4
j_gene: TRBJ2-6
abundance: few
d_gene: TRBD1
CDR3nt: TGTGCCAGCAGTTCCCCGGGACAGAGCTCTGGGGCCAACGTCCTGACTTTC
CDR3aa: CASSSPGQSSGANVLTF

v_gene: TRBV14
j_gene: TRBJ1-1
abundance: many
d_gene: -
CDR3nt: TGTGCCAGCAGCCAAGACACGAACACTGAAGCTTTCTTT
CDR3aa: CASSQDTNTEAFF

v_gene: TRBV4-1
j_gene: TRBJ1-1
abundance: -
d_gene: -
CDR3nt: TGCGCCAGCAGCCAAGTGGACAGTGCGAGCACTGAAGCTTTCTTT
CDR3aa: CASSQVDSASTEAFF

v_gene: TRBV7-2
j_gene: TRBJ2-7
abundance: few
d_gene: -
CDR3nt: TGTGCCAGCAGCTTAGATCGCATCGGGGAGCAGTACTTC
CDR3aa: CASSLDRIGEQYF

v_gene: TRBV6-1
j_gene: TRBJ2-3
abundance: few
d_gene: -
CDR3nt: TGTGCCAGCAGTGAAGCGGCTAGCCGGGGAGATACGCAGTATTTT
CDR3aa: CASSEAASRGDTQYF

v_gene: TRBV29-1
j_gene: TRBJ1-1
abundance: few
d_gene: TRBD1
CDR3nt: TGCAGCGTTGAAATCGGACAGGGGATCACTGAAGCTTTCTTT
CDR3aa: CSVEIGQGITEAFF

v_gene: TRBV20-1
j_gene: TRBJ2-3
abundance: -
d_gene: -
CDR3nt: TGCAGTGCTAGAGACCATGGGGCTCGAGGTAGCACAGATACGCAGTATTTT
CDR3aa: CSARDHGARGSTDTQYF

v_gene: TRBV7-2
j_gene: TRBJ2-5
abundance: many
d_gene: -
CDR3nt: TGTGCCAGCAGCTTCAGCACCAATGAGCAGTACTTC
CDR3aa: CASSFSTNEQYF

v_gene: TRBV5-1
j_gene: TRBJ2-5
abundance: few
d_gene: -
CDR3nt: TGCGCCAGCAACTTTGGCGGGGAACAGGAGACCCAGTACTTC
CDR3aa: CASNFGGEQETQYF

v_gene: TRBV20-1
j_gene: TRBJ1-6
abundance: few
d_gene: -
CDR3nt: TGCAGTGCGGATACCGCCGGGACGCCGAATTCACCCCTCCACTTT
CDR3aa: CSADTAGTPNSPLHF

v_gene: TRBV12-3/TRBV12-4
j_gene: TRBJ2-2
abundance: -
d_gene: -
CDR3nt: TGTGCCAGCAAGAGGCAGAGCACCGGGGAGCTGTTTTTT
CDR3aa: CASKRQSTGELFF

v_gene: TRBV6-5
j_gene: TRBJ1-1
abundance: -
d_gene: -
CDR3nt: TGTGCCAGCGCGCCAGGGAGGTGGGCTGAAGCTTTCTTT
CDR3aa: CASAPGRWAEAFF